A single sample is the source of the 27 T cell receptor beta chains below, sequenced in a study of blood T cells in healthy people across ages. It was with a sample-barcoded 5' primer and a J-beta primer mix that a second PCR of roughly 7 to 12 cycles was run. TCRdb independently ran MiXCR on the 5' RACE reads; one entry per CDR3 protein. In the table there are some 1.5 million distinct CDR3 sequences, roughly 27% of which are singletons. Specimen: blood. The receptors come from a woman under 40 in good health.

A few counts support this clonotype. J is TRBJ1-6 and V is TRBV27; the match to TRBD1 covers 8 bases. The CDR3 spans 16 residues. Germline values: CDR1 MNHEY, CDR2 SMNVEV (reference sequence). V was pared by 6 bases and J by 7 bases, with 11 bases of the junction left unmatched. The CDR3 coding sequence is TGTGCCAGCAGCCACGGAGACAGGGGTGGGAATTCACCCCTCCACTTT. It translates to CASSHGDRGGNSPLHF.

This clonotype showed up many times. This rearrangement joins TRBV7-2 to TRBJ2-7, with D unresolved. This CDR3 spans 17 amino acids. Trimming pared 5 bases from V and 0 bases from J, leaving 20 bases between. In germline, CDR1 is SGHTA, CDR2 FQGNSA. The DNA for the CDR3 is TGTGCCAGCAGCCCCGGTGGAACCGGGCCCGACTCCTACGAGCAGTACTTC. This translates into CASSPGGTGPDSYEQYF.

In DNA form, the CDR3 reads TGTGCCAGCAGCCAAGGGGACCGGGACAGGGTCCACGAGCAGTACTTC. Its translation: CASSQGDRDRVHEQYF. The rearrangement joins TRBV3-1 to TRBJ2-7; 9 nucleotides align to TRBD1. The trim removed 1 base at V and 5 bases at J, leaving 9 bases unmatched. This CDR3 comprises 16 residues. Germline lookup yields CDR1 LGHDT and CDR2 YNNKEL (reference sequence).

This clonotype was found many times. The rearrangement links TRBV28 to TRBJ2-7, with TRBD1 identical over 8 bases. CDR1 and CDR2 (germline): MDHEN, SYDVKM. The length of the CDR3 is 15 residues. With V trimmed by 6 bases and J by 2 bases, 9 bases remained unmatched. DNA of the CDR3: TGTGCCAGCAGGTCCGGGACAGGAGGCGCCTACGAGCAGTACTTC. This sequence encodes CASRSGTGGAYEQYF.

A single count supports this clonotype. Here the CDR3 reads CASSRVGGVTHQPQHF. The CDR3, as DNA: TGTGCCAGCAGTCGGGTCGGAGGGGTCACCCATCAGCCCCAGCATTTT. The chain is built from TRBV12-3 or TRBV12-4 and TRBJ1-5; D may be TRBD1 (5 bases). The CDR3 runs 16 residues. V dropped 5 bases and J dropped 5 bases, with 19 bases sitting between them.

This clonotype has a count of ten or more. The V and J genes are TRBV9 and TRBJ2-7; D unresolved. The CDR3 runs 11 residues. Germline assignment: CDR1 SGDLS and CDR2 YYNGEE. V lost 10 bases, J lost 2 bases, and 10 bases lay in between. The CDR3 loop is CAGRWTYEQYF. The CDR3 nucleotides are TGTGCCGGACGATGGACCTACGAGCAGTACTTC.

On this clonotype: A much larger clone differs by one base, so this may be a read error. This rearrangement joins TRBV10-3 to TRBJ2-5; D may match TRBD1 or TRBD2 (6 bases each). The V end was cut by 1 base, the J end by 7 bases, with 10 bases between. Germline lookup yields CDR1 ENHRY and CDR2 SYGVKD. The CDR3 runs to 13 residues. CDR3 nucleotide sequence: TGTGCCATCAGTGAGTGGGGGGCCCGGACCCAGTACTTC. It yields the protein CAISEWGARTQYF.

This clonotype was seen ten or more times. The CDR3 DNA follows: TGTGCCAGCAGTTTCGAGAGGGGGCGGGGCTACACCTTC. Amino acid sequence: CASSFERGRGYTF. The chain joins TRBV27 to TRBJ1-2; TRBD1 matches 7 bases. CDR1 is MNHEY, CDR2 SMNVEV, per germline (reference sequence). The length of the CDR3 is 13 residues. The V and J ends lost 3 bases and 8 bases, in that order; junction bases with no gene match: 6.

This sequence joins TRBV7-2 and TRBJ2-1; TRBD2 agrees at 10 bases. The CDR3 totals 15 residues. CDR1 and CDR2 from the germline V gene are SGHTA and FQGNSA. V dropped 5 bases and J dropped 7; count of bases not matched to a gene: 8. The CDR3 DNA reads TGTGCCAGCAGCCAAGCGGGAGGGCAGTTTAATGAGCAGTTCTTC. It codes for CASSQAGGQFNEQFF.

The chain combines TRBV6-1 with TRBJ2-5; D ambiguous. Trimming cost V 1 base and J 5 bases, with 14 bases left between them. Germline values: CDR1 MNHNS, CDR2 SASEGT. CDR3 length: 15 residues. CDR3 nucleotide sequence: TGTGCCAGCAGTGAAGTGGTTAGACAATTCGAGACCCAGTACTTC. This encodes CASSEVVRQFETQYF.

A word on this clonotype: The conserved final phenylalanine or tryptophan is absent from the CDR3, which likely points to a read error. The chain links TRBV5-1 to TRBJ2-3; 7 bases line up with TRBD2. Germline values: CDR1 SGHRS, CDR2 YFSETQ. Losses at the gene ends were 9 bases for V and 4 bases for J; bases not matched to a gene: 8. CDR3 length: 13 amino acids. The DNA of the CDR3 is TGCGCCACCCGACTAGCTGGGGCAGATACGCAGTATCTT. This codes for CATRLAGADTQYL.

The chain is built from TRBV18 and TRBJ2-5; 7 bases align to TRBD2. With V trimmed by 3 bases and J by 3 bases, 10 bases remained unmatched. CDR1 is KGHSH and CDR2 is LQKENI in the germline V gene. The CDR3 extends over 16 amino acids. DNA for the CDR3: TGTGCCAGCTCACCTGGGATTCTAGCGGATAAAGAGACCCAGTACTTC. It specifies CASSPGILADKETQYF.

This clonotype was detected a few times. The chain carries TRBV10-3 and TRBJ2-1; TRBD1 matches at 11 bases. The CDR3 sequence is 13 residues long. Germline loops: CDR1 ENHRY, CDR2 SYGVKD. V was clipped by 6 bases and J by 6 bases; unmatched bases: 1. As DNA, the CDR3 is TGTGCCATCAGGGGGACAGGGGGCAATGAGCAGTTCTTC. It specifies CAIRGTGGNEQFF.

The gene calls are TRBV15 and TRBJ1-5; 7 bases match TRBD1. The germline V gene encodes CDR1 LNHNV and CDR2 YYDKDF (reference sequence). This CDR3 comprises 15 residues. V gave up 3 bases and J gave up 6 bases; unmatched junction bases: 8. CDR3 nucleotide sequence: TGTGCCACCAGCAGTCAGGGGGTTATTGGTCAGCCCCAGCATTTT. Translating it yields CATSSQGVIGQPQHF.

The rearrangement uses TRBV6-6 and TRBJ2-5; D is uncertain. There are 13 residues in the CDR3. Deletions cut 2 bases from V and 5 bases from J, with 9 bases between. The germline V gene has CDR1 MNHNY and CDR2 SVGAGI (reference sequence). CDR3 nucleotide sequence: TGTGCCAGCAGTTACAGGGCGTCCGAGACCCAGTACTTC. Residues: CASSYRASETQYF.

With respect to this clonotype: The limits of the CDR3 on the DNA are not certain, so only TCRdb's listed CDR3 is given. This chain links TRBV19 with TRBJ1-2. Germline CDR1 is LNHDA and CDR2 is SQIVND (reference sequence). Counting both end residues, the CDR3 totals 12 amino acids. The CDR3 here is CAGLTANYGCTF.

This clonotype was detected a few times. The CDR3 sequence: CASRTGTYQPQHF. DNA for the CDR3: TGTGCCAGCAGAACCGGGACATACCAGCCCCAGCATTTT. The chain has TRBV12-3 or TRBV12-4 and TRBJ1-5, with D maybe TRBD1 (6 bases). V lost 6 bases to trimming and J lost 7 bases, with 13 bases between them. The CDR3 is made up of 13 amino acids.

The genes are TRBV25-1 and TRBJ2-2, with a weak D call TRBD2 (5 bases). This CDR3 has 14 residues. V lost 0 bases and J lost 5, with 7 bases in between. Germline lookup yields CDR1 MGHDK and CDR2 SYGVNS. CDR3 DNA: TGTGCCAGCAGTGAATACTCGGGGACCGGGGAGCTGTTTTTT. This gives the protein CASSEYSGTGELFF.

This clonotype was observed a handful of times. The CDR3 protein is CASSAMTSGTDTQYF. Written as DNA, the CDR3 is TGTGCCAGCAGCGCGATGACTAGCGGAACAGATACGCAGTATTTT. The chain carries TRBV9 and TRBJ2-3; 9 bases align to TRBD2. CDR3 length: 15 residues. Germline CDR1 is SGDLS and CDR2 is YYNGEE. V was pared by 3 bases and J by 3 bases, with 5 bases of the junction left unmatched.

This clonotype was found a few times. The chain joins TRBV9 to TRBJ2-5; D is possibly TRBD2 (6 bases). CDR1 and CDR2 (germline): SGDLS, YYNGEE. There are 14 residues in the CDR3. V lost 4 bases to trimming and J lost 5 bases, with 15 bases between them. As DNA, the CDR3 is TGTGCCAGCAGCCCGGGGGAACCGAGGGAGACCCAGTACTTC. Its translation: CASSPGEPRETQYF.

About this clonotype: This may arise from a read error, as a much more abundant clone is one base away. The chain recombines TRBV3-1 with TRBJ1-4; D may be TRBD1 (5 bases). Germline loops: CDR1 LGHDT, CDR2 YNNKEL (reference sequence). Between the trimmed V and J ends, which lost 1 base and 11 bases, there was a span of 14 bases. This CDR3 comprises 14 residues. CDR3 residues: CASSQAGGGDKLFF. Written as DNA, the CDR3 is TGTGCCAGCAGCCAAGCGGGGGGAGGCGACAAACTGTTTTTT.

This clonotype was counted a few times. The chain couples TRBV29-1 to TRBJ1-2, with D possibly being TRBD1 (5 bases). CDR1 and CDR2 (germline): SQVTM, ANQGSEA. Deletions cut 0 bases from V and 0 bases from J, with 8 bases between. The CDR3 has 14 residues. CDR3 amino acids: CSVEEDKANYGYTF. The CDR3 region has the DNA TGCAGCGTTGAAGAGGACAAGGCTAACTATGGCTACACCTTC.

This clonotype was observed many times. CDR3 sequence (DNA): TGTGCCAGCAGCTTGGGCTTGGGGCAGTACTTC. This gives the protein CASSLGLGQYF. V gene TRBV7-9 combines with J gene TRBJ2-7; D gene uncertain. Trimming took 3 bases from V and 9 from J, leaving 9 bases between them. This CDR3 comprises 11 residues. Germline CDR1 reads SEHNR; CDR2 reads FQNEAQ (reference sequence).

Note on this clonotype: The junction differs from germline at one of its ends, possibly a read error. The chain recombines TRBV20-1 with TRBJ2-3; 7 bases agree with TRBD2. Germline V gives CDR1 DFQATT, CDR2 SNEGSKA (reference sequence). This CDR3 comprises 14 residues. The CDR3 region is CSARDTGGTDTRYF. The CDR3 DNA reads TGCAGTGCTAGAGATACGGGAGGTACAGATACGCGGTATTTT.

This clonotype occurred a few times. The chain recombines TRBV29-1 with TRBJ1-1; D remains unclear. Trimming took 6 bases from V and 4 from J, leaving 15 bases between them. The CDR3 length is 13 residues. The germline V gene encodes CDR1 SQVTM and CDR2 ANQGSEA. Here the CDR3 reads CSVVKSGRTEAFF. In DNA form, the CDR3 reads TGCAGCGTCGTGAAGTCAGGACGCACTGAAGCTTTCTTT.

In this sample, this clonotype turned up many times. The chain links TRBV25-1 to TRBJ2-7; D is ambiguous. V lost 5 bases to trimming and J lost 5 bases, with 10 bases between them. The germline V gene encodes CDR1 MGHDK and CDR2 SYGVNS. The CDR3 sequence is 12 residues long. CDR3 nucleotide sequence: TGTGCCAGCAGTCCGTTTGGGGACGAGCAGTACTTC. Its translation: CASSPFGDEQYF.

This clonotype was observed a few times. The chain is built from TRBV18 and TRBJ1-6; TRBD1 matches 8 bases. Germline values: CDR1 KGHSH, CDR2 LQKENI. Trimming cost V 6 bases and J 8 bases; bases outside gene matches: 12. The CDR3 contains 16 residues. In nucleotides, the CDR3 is TGTGCCAGCTCTCTCCGGGCAGGGGGCGCGGATTCACCCCTCCACTTT. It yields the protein CASSLRAGGADSPLHF.